One T cell receptor (beta chain) is described in this entry. No cognate antigen has been identified for it. No per-base quality is available; no much larger clone lies one base away. The source of the sample is a study of blood T cell repertoires in COVID-19 (dated by TCRdb to the early 2020s). Some background on the complete study: Samples covering the acute and convalescent phases of COVID-19 were provided by collaborators in the United States, Italy and Spain. Subjects who had been exposed to COVID-19, were actively infected with it, or had recovered from it provided the deeply sampled blood TCRbeta repertoires that made up the dataset. Sample metadata almost always included a de-identified subject ID, COVID-19 status, age in years and sex. The repertoires were released in a freely available public database meant as a resource for research on the immune response to SARS-CoV-2. The material from the prospective study consisted of cDNA or gDNA derived from T cells, B-cell-depleted T cells, or PBMCs. HLA class I and class II types, where available, came from metadata supplied by the sample provider rather than from assay-based typing. Samples came from the ongoing ImmuneRACE study (first 160 participants) plus 1,254 subjects from 6 global collaborators.

TCRbeta CDR3 regions were amplified from genomic DNA by means of the immunoSEQ Assay, a bias-controlled multiplex PCR. In the authors' own workflow: The number of nucleated cells in each sample was estimated from the amplification of reference gene primers within the assay. Sequence reads were collapsed and filtered to measure the absolute abundance of every unique TCRbeta CDR3 rearrangement. For each sample, productive Simpson clonality was calculated as the square root of Simpson's diversity index over productive rearrangements. In TCRdb, the immuneACCESS table is reduced to in-frame sequences with V and J assigned. These tables do not hold every clone; where another copy was compared, an unresolved V gene accounts for under half, and the others remain unexplained. The V and J calls and clone size are taken from that table; D and trimming were inferred from the DNA. The sample table shows around 200,000 clones, and approximately 90% are seen once. The ten largest account for under 13% of the sample.

Participants in the prospective study were aged 18 to 89 years, lived in over 20 United States geographic areas, and enrolled through a virtual design. In the prospective study, cohorts were assigned on the basis of participant-reported clinical history obtained from a screening survey and a study questionnaire. Mobile phlebotomists in the prospective study collected whole blood, serum and a nasopharyngeal or oropharyngeal swab from every participant. Prospective study participants could optionally give additional blood draws and questionnaires over an approximately two-month period. Before DNA extraction, blood samples from the prospective study were shipped at room temperature or frozen. Broader findings and caveats from the paper: The amount of clinical and demographic metadata varied by source and participant and was provided uncurated.

From the germline V gene, CDR1 is ENHRY and CDR2 is SYGVKD. The V and J ends are trimmed by 1 base and 6 bases, leaving 14 bases between them. From cysteine to phenylalanine, the CDR3 is 15 amino acids long. The read is trimmed to its CDR3 DNA, 45 bases read in frame from base 1. Sequenced input: PBMCs or T cells enriched from blood (not recorded which). The sequence is built from TRBV10-3 and TRBJ2-3; matching of 5 bases hints at TRBD2 as the D gene. This TCR was sampled from a man aged 18 to 29 with acute COVID-19. The DNA sequence is given as TGTGCCATCAGTGAGTTGGCCGATTCGGGGGATACGCAGTATTTT. Translated, it reads CAISELADSGDTQYF.